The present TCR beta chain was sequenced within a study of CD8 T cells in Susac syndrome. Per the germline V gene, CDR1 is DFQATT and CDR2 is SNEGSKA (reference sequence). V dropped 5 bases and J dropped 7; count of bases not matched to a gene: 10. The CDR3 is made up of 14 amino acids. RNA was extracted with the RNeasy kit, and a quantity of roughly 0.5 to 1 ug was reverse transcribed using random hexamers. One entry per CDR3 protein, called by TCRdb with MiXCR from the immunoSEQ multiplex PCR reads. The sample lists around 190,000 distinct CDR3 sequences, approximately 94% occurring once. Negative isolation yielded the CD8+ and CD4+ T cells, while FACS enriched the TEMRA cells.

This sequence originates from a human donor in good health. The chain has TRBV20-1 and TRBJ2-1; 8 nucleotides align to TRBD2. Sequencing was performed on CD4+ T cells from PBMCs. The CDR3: CSAETSGTSNEQFF. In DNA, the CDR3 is TGCAGTGCTGAAACCTCCGGGACTAGTAATGAGCAGTTCTTC.